This T cell receptor beta chain was sequenced in a study of T cell changes during pregnancy in multiple sclerosis. Germline lookup yields CDR1 SQVTM and CDR2 ANQGSEA. Trimming cost V 7 bases and J 1 base; bases outside gene matches: 11. CDR3 length equals 17 residues. Here immunoSEQ multiplex PCR was the method, and the copy in TCRdb shows in-frame clones only, minus some. Of over 10,000 clones in the sample, 90% to 95% were seen once. The sequence came from a female donor with multiple sclerosis, enrolled in a pregnancy study. The specimen comprised CD4+ T cells from peripheral blood mononuclear cells, sampled before pregnancy. The V gene is TRBV29-1, the J gene TRBJ2-2; the match to TRBD2 covers 11 bases. CDR3 protein: CSARLAGSAMNTGELFF. In nucleotides, the CDR3 is TGCAGCGCCCGACTAGCGGGATCCGCGATGAACACCGGGGAGCTGTTTTTT.